These 18 T cell receptor beta chains were sequenced from one sample in a study of CXCR3-negative and CXCR3-positive naive CD8 T cells. With UMI labels, 5' RACE was used to prepare the TRB cDNA libraries. TCRdb re-called the 5' RACE reads; one entry per CDR3 protein, DNA not given. This repertoire comprises over 100,000 distinct CDR3 sequences; its ten largest clones make up roughly 0.3%. The sample consisted of naive CXCR3- CD8+ T cells from blood. Indicated subset: CD45RO-CCR7+CD27+CD95- naive CD8+ T cells lacking CXCR3 (TNR3-). The source of these receptors is a human donor in good health. Some clones in this sample may be carry-over from other donors' samples.

The V call is TRBV5-1, the J call TRBJ1-1. The CDR3 is 16 residues long. Germline V CDR1 and CDR2: SGHRS, YFSETQ. CDR3 sequence: CASSLSSSDVNTEAFF. Full variable domain (remainder filled in from reference TRBV5-1 and TRBJ1-1): KAGVTQTPRYLIKTRGQQVTLSCSPISGHRSVSWYQQTPGQGLQFLFEYFSETQRNKGNFPGRFSGRQFSNSRSEMNVSTLELGDSALYLCASSLSSSDVNTEAFFGQGTRLTVV.

CDR3 loop: CASSLISGVTYLGTDTQYF. The chain has TRBV7-9 and TRBJ2-3. CDR3 length: 19 residues. Germline CDR1 is SEHNR and CDR2 is FQNEAQ (reference sequence).

The J gene is TRBJ2-2, the V gene TRBV2; the TCRdb D gene call, TRBD2, has no DNA to confirm it. The germline V gene encodes CDR1 SNHLY and CDR2 FYNNEI. This CDR3 has 16 residues. The CDR3 loop is CASSETSGGDTGELFF.

The chain joins TRBV7-2 to TRBJ2-3; there is no DNA to check the TCRdb D call of TRBD2. Per germline, CDR1 SGHTA and CDR2 FQGNSA. CDR3 size: 20 residues. The CDR3 region is CASSLEGTSGAVLGTDTQYF.

The chain combines TRBV11-2 with TRBJ1-2; TCRdb selects TRBD1, and the lack of DNA leaves this call unchecked. This CDR3 is 14 amino acids long. CDR1 SGHAT and CDR2 FQNNGV come from the germline V gene. CDR3 amino acids: CASSLTASNYGYTF.

The rearrangement joins TRBV28 to TRBJ2-7; TCRdb's D call of TRBD2 is untestable without DNA. The CDR3 is made up of 17 amino acids. Germline assignment: CDR1 MDHEN and CDR2 SYDVKM. The CDR3 spells CASSTSGNTRHPYEQYF.

V usage is TRBV12-3 or TRBV12-4 and J usage is TRBJ2-1; TCRdb selects TRBD2, and the lack of DNA leaves this call unchecked. CDR3 length: 17 amino acids. This CDR3 is CASRGWDSGGAGNEQFF.

The gene calls are TRBV24-1 and TRBJ2-1; checking the TCRdb D call of TRBD2 is not possible without DNA. This CDR3 region has 18 residues. Germline V gene data show CDR1 as KGHDR and CDR2 as SFDVKD. The CDR3 sequence: CATSDELAGISSYNEQFF.

The CDR3: CASSGVGEQFF. The genes are TRBV7-2 and TRBJ2-1. The CDR3 loop spans 11 amino acids. CDR1 SGHTA and CDR2 FQGNSA come from the germline V gene.

The rearrangement uses TRBV5-6 and TRBJ2-1; TCRdb designates TRBD2, a call that cannot be tested without DNA. The germline V gene encodes CDR1 SGHDT and CDR2 YYEEEE. CDR3 length: 19 residues. The CDR3 protein is CASSLYVVSGGADDNEQFF.

The V call is TRBV5-1, the J call TRBJ1-1; TCRdb reports TRBD1, a call that lacks DNA to check it against. The CDR3 loop spans 15 amino acids. From germline, CDR1 is SGHRS and CDR2 YFSETQ. This CDR3 is CASSIAGEMETEAFF.

The chain combines TRBV20-1 with TRBJ2-7; checking the TCRdb D call of TRBD2 is not possible without DNA. The CDR3 length is 14 residues. The germline V gene has CDR1 DFQATT and CDR2 SNEGSKA (reference sequence). The CDR3 sequence: CSASGGKSLYEQYF.

The chain joins TRBV7-9 to TRBJ2-5; checking the TCRdb D call of TRBD1 is not possible without DNA. This CDR3 comprises 13 residues. Germline assignment: CDR1 SEHNR and CDR2 FQNEAQ (reference sequence). The CDR3 region is CASSGTGGETQYF.

V and J are TRBV29-1 and TRBJ1-1; TCRdb's assignment of TRBD1 cannot be checked, as there is no DNA. CDR3 length: 13 amino acids. Germline CDR1 is SQVTM and CDR2 is ANQGSEA. The CDR3 region is CSARSGGETEAFF.

The rearrangement uses TRBV5-1 and TRBJ1-2; the D call from TCRdb, TRBD1, cannot be confirmed without DNA. Germline-derived CDR1 and CDR2 are SGHRS and YFSETQ. CDR3 size: 17 residues. The CDR3 sequence: CASSLAPGQAQVYGYTF.

The CDR3 loop reads CASSYSIAGMGEETQYF. The rearrangement links TRBV6-5 to TRBJ2-5; TCRdb outputs TRBD2, but without DNA this stays unchecked. The CDR3 is made up of 17 amino acids. CDR1 is MNHEY, CDR2 SVGAGI, per germline.

The chain recombines TRBV28 with TRBJ1-5; there is no DNA to check the TCRdb D call of TRBD1. In germline, CDR1 is MDHEN, CDR2 SYDVKM. The CDR3 is 16 residues long. CDR3 in amino acids: CASSNQGGYSNQPQHF.

The rearrangement uses TRBV5-6 and TRBJ2-5. The CDR3 sequence is 12 residues long. The germline CDR1 and CDR2 sequences are SGHDT and YYEEEE. CDR3 sequence: CASSFTEETQYF.